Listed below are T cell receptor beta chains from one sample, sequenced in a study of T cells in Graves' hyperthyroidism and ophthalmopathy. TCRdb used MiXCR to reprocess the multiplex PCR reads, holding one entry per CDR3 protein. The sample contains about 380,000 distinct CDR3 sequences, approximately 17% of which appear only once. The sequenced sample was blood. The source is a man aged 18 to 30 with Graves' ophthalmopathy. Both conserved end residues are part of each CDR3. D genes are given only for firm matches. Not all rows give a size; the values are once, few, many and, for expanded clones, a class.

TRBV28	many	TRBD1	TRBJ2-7	TGTGCCTCACGGACAGGGAACTCCTACGAGCAGTACTTC	CASRTGNSYEQYF
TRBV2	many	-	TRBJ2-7	TGTGCCAGCAGTGAAGGTGGAGGGGTTTACGAGCAGTACTTC	CASSEGGGVYEQYF
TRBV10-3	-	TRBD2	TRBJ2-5	TGTGCCATCAGTGAGTCGAGGGTAGCGGGGGGACAAGAGACCCAGTACTTC	CAISESRVAGGQETQYF
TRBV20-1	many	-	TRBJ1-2	TGCAGTGCAGGAGCACGAACCTATGGCTACACCTTC	CSAGARTYGYTF
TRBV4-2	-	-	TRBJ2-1	TGTGCCAGCAGCCAAGGGATTCCAGGAAGCGAGCAGTTCTTC	CASSQGIPGSEQFF
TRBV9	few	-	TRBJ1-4	TGTGCCAGCAGCGTAGAGGCGTTTGGTGAAAAACTGTTTTTT	CASSVEAFGEKLFF
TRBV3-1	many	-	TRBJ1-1	TGTGCCAGCAGCCTAACTCACAGCCCCAACACTGAAGCTTTCTTT	CASSLTHSPNTEAFF
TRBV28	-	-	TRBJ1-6	TGTGCCAGCAGATTCGGCGGGGGTCCCCACAATTCACCCCTCCACTTT	CASRFGGGPHNSPLHF
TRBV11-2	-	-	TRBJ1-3	TGTGCCAGCAGCGCTGGGACCGCGGCTAGCTCTGGAAACACCATATATTTT	CASSAGTAASSGNTIYF
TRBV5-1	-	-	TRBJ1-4	TGCGCCAGCAGCTTGGGATCAGTAACTAATGAAAAACTGTTTTTT	CASSLGSVTNEKLFF
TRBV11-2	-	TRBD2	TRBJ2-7	TGTGCCAGCAGTTACCGCACTAGCGGGGCCTCCTACGAGCAGTACTTC	CASSYRTSGASYEQYF
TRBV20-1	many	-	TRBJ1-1	TGCAGTGCTAGACCCCCGGAGGGTATCACTGAAGCTTTCTTT	CSARPPEGITEAFF
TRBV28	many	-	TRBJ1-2	TGTGCCAGCTGGGATGGCGGAGGCTACACCTTC	CASWDGGGYTF
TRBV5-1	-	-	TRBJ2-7	TGCGCCAGCAGCTTGCAGATGGGAGCCTACGAGCAGTACTTC	CASSLQMGAYEQYF
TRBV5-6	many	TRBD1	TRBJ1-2	TGTGCCAGCAGCTTGCGGGACAGGGGGAAGGATGGCTACACCTTC	CASSLRDRGKDGYTF
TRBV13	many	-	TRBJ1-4	TGTGCCAGCAGCCTCAGGGCTGCAACTAATGAAAAACTGTTTTTT	CASSLRAATNEKLFF
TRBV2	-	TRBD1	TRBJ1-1	TGTGCCAGCAGTTACCCCATGGGACAGGGGGCGACTGAAGCTTTCTTT	CASSYPMGQGATEAFF
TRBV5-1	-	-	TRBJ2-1	TGCGCCAGCAGCTTGACGAGGACAGATCTCCAAAGGGACAATGAGCAGTTCTTC	CASSLTRTDLQRDNEQFF
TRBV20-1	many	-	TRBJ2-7	TGCAGTGCATTCTCCCAGGGGCTCTCCTACGAGCAGTACTTC	CSAFSQGLSYEQYF
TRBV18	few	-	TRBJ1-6	TGTGCCAGCTCACCAAGGGAAGCGGATTCACCCCTCCACTTT	CASSPREADSPLHF
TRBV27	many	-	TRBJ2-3	TGTGCCAGCAGTTTTGTTCAGGAGCCTGGAGGGGATACGCAGTATTTT	CASSFVQEPGGDTQYF
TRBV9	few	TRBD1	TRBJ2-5	TGTGCCAGCAGCTGGACAGGGTTGGAGACCCAGTACTTC	CASSWTGLETQYF
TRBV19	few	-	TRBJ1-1	TGTGCCAGTAGTATAAGTGGGGAAAGCACTGAAGCTTTCTTT	CASSISGESTEAFF
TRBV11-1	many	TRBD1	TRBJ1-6	TGTGCCAGCAGCTATCGGACAGGGTCTTCACCCCTCCACTTT	CASSYRTGSSPLHF
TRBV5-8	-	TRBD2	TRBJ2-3	TGTGCCAGCAGTCGGGGGGGGGGAGCCGCAGATACGCAGTATTTT	CASSRGGGAADTQYF
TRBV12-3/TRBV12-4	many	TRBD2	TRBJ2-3	TGTGCCAGCAGTTTAGGGGGACTAGTTCTAATTGGGACAGATACGCAGTATTTT	CASSLGGLVLIGTDTQYF
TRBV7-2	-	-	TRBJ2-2	TGTGCCAGCAGCTTAGGGGGGACACCTACCGGGGAGCTGTTTTTT	CASSLGGTPTGELFF
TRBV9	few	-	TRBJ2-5	TGTGCCAGCAGCGCGGCGGGGTACGAGACCCAGTACTTC	CASSAAGYETQYF
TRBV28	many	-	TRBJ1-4	TGTGCCAGCAGTCATAATGAAAAACTGTTTTTT	CASSHNEKLFF
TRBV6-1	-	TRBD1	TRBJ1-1	TGTGCCAGCAGCCTATTAACAGGGGGAATGAACACTGAAGCTTTCTTT	CASSLLTGGMNTEAFF
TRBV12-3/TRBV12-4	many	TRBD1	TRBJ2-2	TGTGCCAGCAGGGGGACAGGAGACACCGGGGAGCTGTTTTTT	CASRGTGDTGELFF
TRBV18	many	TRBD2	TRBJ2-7	TGTGCCAGCTCACCACGGGGAGGGTCCTACGAGCAGTACTTC	CASSPRGGSYEQYF
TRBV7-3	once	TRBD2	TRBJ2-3	TGTGCCGGCAGCTTAGCCCCCCGGACTAGCGGGGGGGCAACAGGTACGCAGTATTTT	CAGSLAPRTSGGATGTQYF